Listed below are T cell receptor delta chains from one sample, sequenced in a study of gamma-delta chains in newborns, infants, children. TCRdb re-called the reads using CATT. The sample lists around 6,500 delta-chain clones; roughly 0.62% were seen once. Sequencing input: blood. These receptors all come from a child who was a newborn, infant or young child, either healthy, febrile or measles-vaccinated (not recorded which). Both conserved end residues are part of each CDR3. A D gene is named only where the DNA matches it firmly. Clone size, where shown, is once, few, many, or a class for clones that have expanded.

abundance: medium-sized
v_gene: TRDV2
d_gene: TRDD3
j_gene: TRDJ1
CDR3aa: CACDTVGGGYHTDKLIF
CDR3nt: TGTGCCTGTGACACCGTGGGTGGGGGATACCACACCGATAAACTCATCTTT

abundance: few
v_gene: TRDV2
d_gene: TRDD3
j_gene: TRDJ3
CDR3aa: CACDPLYWGSSVSWDTRQMFF
CDR3nt: TGTGCCTGTGACCCTCTGTACTGGGGGTCCTCCGTCTCCTGGGACACCCGACAGATGTTTTTC

abundance: medium-sized
v_gene: TRDV2
d_gene: TRDD3
j_gene: TRDJ1
CDR3aa: CACAKLGDTDKLIF
CDR3nt: TGTGCCTGTGCTAAACTGGGGGACACCGATAAACTCATCTTT

abundance: NA
v_gene: TRDV2
d_gene: TRDD3
j_gene: TRDJ3
CDR3aa: CACEIGLYWGPSSWDTRQMFF
CDR3nt: TGTGCCTGTGAAATTGGGCTCTACTGGGGGCCGAGCTCCTGGGACACCCGACAGATGTTTTTC

abundance: medium-sized
v_gene: TRDV2
d_gene: NA
j_gene: TRDJ3
CDR3aa: CACDTAGGSSWDTRQMFF
CDR3nt: TGTGCCTGTGACACCGCGGGGGGTAGCTCCTGGGACACCCGACAGATGTTTTTC

abundance: few
v_gene: TRDV2
d_gene: TRDD3
j_gene: TRDJ3
CDR3aa: CACDTVLGDKSWDTRQMFF
CDR3nt: TGTGCCTGTGACACCGTACTGGGGGATAAATCCTGGGACACCCGACAGATGTTTTTC

abundance: few
v_gene: TRDV2
d_gene: TRDD3
j_gene: TRDJ2
CDR3aa: CACDLLGASLTAQLFF
CDR3nt: TGTGCCTGTGACTTACTGGGGGCCTCTTTGACAGCCCAACTCTTCTTT

abundance: medium-sized
v_gene: TRDV2
d_gene: NA
j_gene: TRDJ2
CDR3aa: CACDGVGATAQLFF
CDR3nt: TGTGCCTGTGATGGGGTGGGGGCGACAGCACAACTCTTCTTT

abundance: many
v_gene: TRDV2
d_gene: TRDD3
j_gene: TRDJ3
CDR3aa: CACDTVTGGWDTRQMFF
CDR3nt: TGTGCCTGTGACACCGTTACTGGGGGCTGGGACACCCGACAGATGTTTTTC

abundance: NA
v_gene: TRDV2
d_gene: NA
j_gene: TRDJ3
CDR3aa: CACDTVGYQTWDTRQMFF
CDR3nt: TGTGCCTGTGACACCGTAGGATACCAAACCTGGGACACCCGACAGATGTTTTTC

abundance: NA
v_gene: TRDV2
d_gene: NA
j_gene: TRDJ3
CDR3aa: CACDTVGTSWDTRQMFF
CDR3nt: TGTGCCTGTGACACCGTGGGGACCTCCTGGGACACCCGACAGATGTTTTTC

abundance: few
v_gene: TRDV2
d_gene: TRDD3
j_gene: TRDJ1
CDR3aa: CACDGLGDHTDKLIF
CDR3nt: TGTGCCTGTGACGGTCTGGGGGATCATACCGATAAACTCATCTTT

abundance: medium-sized
v_gene: TRDV2
d_gene: TRDD3
j_gene: TRDJ3
CDR3aa: CACDPVLGIRDRDTRQMFF
CDR3nt: TGTGCCTGTGACCCCGTACTGGGGATACGCGACCGGGACACCCGACAGATGTTTTTC

abundance: many
v_gene: TRDV2
d_gene: TRDD3
j_gene: TRDJ3
CDR3aa: CACDTLGLGDTPWDTRQMFF
CDR3nt: TGTGCCTGTGACACCTTGGGACTGGGGGATACACCCTGGGACACCCGACAGATGTTTTTC

abundance: medium-sized
v_gene: TRDV2
d_gene: NA
j_gene: TRDJ2
CDR3aa: CACDTEGVGDETAQLFF
CDR3nt: TGTGCCTGTGACACCGAGGGGGTTGGGGATGAGACAGCACAACTCTTCTTT

abundance: few
v_gene: TRDV2
d_gene: TRDD3
j_gene: TRDJ3
CDR3aa: CACDILGDNWDTRQTFF
CDR3nt: TGTGCCTGCGACATACTGGGGGATAACTGGGACACCCGACAGACGTTTTTC

abundance: large
v_gene: TRDV2
d_gene: TRDD3
j_gene: TRDJ2
CDR3aa: CACDTGGALTAQLFF
CDR3nt: TGTGCCTGTGACACTGGGGGAGCTTTGACAGCACAACTCTTCTTT

abundance: medium-sized
v_gene: TRDV2
d_gene: NA
j_gene: TRDJ3
CDR3aa: CACDTTGSSWDTRQMFF
CDR3nt: TGTGCCTGTGACACCACTGGGAGCTCCTGGGACACCCGACAGATGTTTTTC

abundance: medium-sized
v_gene: TRDV2
d_gene: TRDD3
j_gene: TRDJ3
CDR3aa: CACDKVLGESSWDTRQMFF
CDR3nt: TGTGCCTGTGACAAAGTACTGGGGGAAAGCTCCTGGGACACCCGACAGATGTTTTTC

abundance: few
v_gene: TRDV2
d_gene: TRDD3
j_gene: TRDJ3
CDR3aa: CARDSIRTGGSSSWDARQMFF
CDR3nt: TGTGCCCGTGACAGTATAAGGACTGGGGGATCGAGCTCCTGGGACGCCCGACAGATGTTTTTC

abundance: few
v_gene: TRDV2
d_gene: TRDD3
j_gene: TRDJ3
CDR3aa: CACGTLPGDPRNSWDTRQMFF
CDR3nt: TGTGCCTGTGGCACCTTACCGGGGGATCCTAGGAACTCCTGGGACACCCGACAGATGTTTTTC

abundance: medium-sized
v_gene: TRDV2
d_gene: NA
j_gene: TRDJ3
CDR3aa: CACDTGWGAWDTRQMFF
CDR3nt: TGTGCCTGTGACACCGGTTGGGGGGCCTGGGACACCCGACAGATGTTTTTC

abundance: medium-sized
v_gene: TRDV2
d_gene: NA
j_gene: TRDJ3
CDR3aa: CACDTWGASSWDTRQMFF
CDR3nt: TGTGCCTGTGACACCTGGGGGGCGAGCTCCTGGGACACCCGACAGATGTTTTTC

abundance: medium-sized
v_gene: TRDV2
d_gene: NA
j_gene: TRDJ1
CDR3aa: CACDPVGGGTDKLIF
CDR3nt: TGTGCCTGTGACCCCGTGGGGGGCGGCACCGATAAACTCATCTTT

abundance: medium-sized
v_gene: TRDV2
d_gene: TRDD3
j_gene: TRDJ3
CDR3aa: CACDPVLGDTFSWDTRQMFF
CDR3nt: TGTGCCTGTGACCCGGTACTGGGGGATACCTTCTCCTGGGACACCCGACAGATGTTTTTC

abundance: medium-sized
v_gene: TRDV2
d_gene: TRDD3
j_gene: TRDJ2
CDR3aa: CACDTWGMSAQLFF
CDR3nt: TGTGCCTGTGACACCTGGGGGATGTCAGCACAACTCTTCTTT

abundance: medium-sized
v_gene: TRDV2
d_gene: NA
j_gene: TRDJ2
CDR3aa: CACDPLGGGQLTAQLFF
CDR3nt: TGTGCCTGTGACCCCCTTGGTGGGGGCCAATTGACAGCACAACTCTTCTTT

abundance: NA
v_gene: TRDV2
d_gene: TRDD3
j_gene: TRDJ3
CDR3aa: CACDTGGFKSRDTRQMFF
CDR3nt: TGTGCCTGTGACACTGGGGGATTCAAATCCCGGGACACCCGACAGATGTTTTTC

abundance: medium-sized
v_gene: TRDV2
d_gene: NA
j_gene: TRDJ3
CDR3aa: CACDTGDAFSWDTRQMFF
CDR3nt: TGTGCCTGTGACACCGGGGATGCCTTCTCCTGGGACACCCGACAGATGTTTTTC

abundance: medium-sized
v_gene: TRDV2
d_gene: TRDD3
j_gene: TRDJ2
CDR3aa: CACDPLGDTAQLFF
CDR3nt: TGTGCCTGTGACCCACTGGGGGATACAGCACAACTCTTCTTT

abundance: medium-sized
v_gene: TRDV2
d_gene: TRDD3
j_gene: TRDJ3
CDR3aa: CACDQLGVSNSWDTRQMFF
CDR3nt: TGTGCCTGTGACCAACTGGGGGTGTCGAACTCCTGGGACACCCGACAGATGTTTTTC

abundance: medium-sized
v_gene: TRDV2
d_gene: NA
j_gene: TRDJ3
CDR3aa: CACDTVGGPGIRSWDTRQMFF
CDR3nt: TGTGCCTGTGACACCGTTGGGGGGCCCGGGATTCGGTCCTGGGACACCCGACAGATGTTTTTC

abundance: few
v_gene: TRDV2
d_gene: TRDD3
j_gene: TRDJ3
CDR3aa: CACDKGTGGYSWDTRQMFF
CDR3nt: TGTGCCTGTGACAAGGGTACTGGGGGATACTCCTGGGACACCCGACAGATGTTTTTC

abundance: few
v_gene: TRDV2
d_gene: NA
j_gene: TRDJ3
CDR3aa: CACDTVEAWDTRQMFF
CDR3nt: TGTGCCTGTGACACCGTGGAAGCCTGGGACACCCGACAGATGTTTTTC

abundance: NA
v_gene: TRDV2
d_gene: NA
j_gene: TRDJ3
CDR3aa: CACDTAGSSWDTRQMFF
CDR3nt: TGTGCCTGTGACACGGCTGGTAGCTCCTGGGACACCCGACAGATGTTTTTC

abundance: NA
v_gene: TRDV2
d_gene: NA
j_gene: TRDJ2
CDR3aa: CASDTVGYALTAQLFF
CDR3nt: TGTGCCAGTGACACCGTAGGGTACGCTTTGACAGCACAACTCTTCTTT

abundance: few
v_gene: TRDV2
d_gene: NA
j_gene: TRDJ1
CDR3aa: CACDTEGSDKPIF
CDR3nt: TGTGCCTGTGACACCGAGGGATCCGATAAACCCATCTTT

abundance: large
v_gene: TRDV2
d_gene: TRDD3
j_gene: TRDJ2
CDR3aa: CACDYSGGSQTAQLFF
CDR3nt: TGTGCCTGTGACTACTCTGGGGGATCTCAGACAGCACAACTCTTCTTT

abundance: large
v_gene: TRDV2
d_gene: TRDD3
j_gene: TRDJ3
CDR3aa: CACDTVLGDSWDTRQMFF
CDR3nt: TGTGCCTGTGACACCGTACTGGGGGATTCCTGGGACACCCGACAGATGTTTTTC

abundance: medium-sized
v_gene: TRDV2
d_gene: TRDD3
j_gene: TRDJ3
CDR3aa: CACDPYWGVSSWDTRQMFF
CDR3nt: TGTGCCTGTGATCCATACTGGGGGGTCAGCTCCTGGGACACCCGACAGATGTTTTTC

abundance: many
v_gene: TRDV2
d_gene: TRDD3
j_gene: TRDJ3
CDR3aa: CACDFTGGHPWDTRQMFF
CDR3nt: TGTGCCTGTGATTTTACTGGGGGACACCCCTGGGACACCCGACAGATGTTTTTC

abundance: NA
v_gene: TRDV2
d_gene: NA
j_gene: TRDJ3
CDR3aa: CACDTVGGYSNGWDTRQMFF
CDR3nt: TGTGCCTGTGACACCGTGGGGGGGTATTCGAACGGCTGGGACACCCGCCAGATGTTTTTC

abundance: medium-sized
v_gene: TRDV2
d_gene: TRDD3
j_gene: TRDJ3
CDR3aa: CACDTAGIRSWDTRQMFF
CDR3nt: TGTGCCTGTGACACCGCGGGGATACGCTCCTGGGACACCCGACAGATGTTTTTC

abundance: medium-sized
v_gene: TRDV2
d_gene: TRDD3
j_gene: TRDJ3
CDR3aa: CACDTWGIQSWDTRQMFF
CDR3nt: TGTGCCTGTGACACCTGGGGGATACAAAGCTGGGACACCCGACAGATGTTTTTC

abundance: medium-sized
v_gene: TRDV2
d_gene: TRDD3
j_gene: TRDJ3
CDR3aa: CACDTVLGDTVSSWDTRQMFF
CDR3nt: TGTGCCTGTGACACCGTACTGGGGGATACGGTTAGCTCCTGGGACACCCGACAGATGTTTTTC

abundance: medium-sized
v_gene: TRDV2
d_gene: TRDD3
j_gene: TRDJ3
CDR3aa: CACDPVLGDGASWDTRQMFF
CDR3nt: TGTGCCTGTGACCCTGTACTGGGGGATGGGGCCTCCTGGGACACCCGACAGATGTTTTTC

abundance: large
v_gene: TRDV2
d_gene: TRDD3
j_gene: TRDJ1
CDR3aa: CACDTWGIHKLIF
CDR3nt: TGTGCCTGTGACACCTGGGGGATACATAAACTCATCTTT

abundance: medium-sized
v_gene: TRDV2
d_gene: NA
j_gene: TRDJ3
CDR3aa: CACDPVRVSSWDTRQMFF
CDR3nt: TGTGCCTGTGACCCCGTAAGGGTAAGCTCCTGGGACACCCGACAGATGTTTTTC

abundance: few
v_gene: TRDV2
d_gene: NA
j_gene: TRDJ3
CDR3aa: CACDTLYSWDTRQMFF
CDR3nt: TGTGCCTGTGACACCTTGTATTCCTGGGACACCCGACAGATGTTTTTC

abundance: large
v_gene: TRDV2
d_gene: NA
j_gene: TRDJ2
CDR3aa: CACDTVGGTAQLFF
CDR3nt: TGTGCCTGTGACACGGTGGGGGGGACAGCACAACTCTTCTTT

abundance: few
v_gene: TRDV2
d_gene: TRDD3
j_gene: TRDJ3
CDR3aa: CACGGILGDISWDTRQMFF
CDR3nt: TGTGCCTGTGGTGGAATACTGGGGGACATTTCCTGGGACACCCGACAGATGTTTTTC

abundance: NA
v_gene: TRDV2
d_gene: TRDD3
j_gene: TRDJ3
CDR3aa: CACDVLGIPSSWDTRQMFF
CDR3nt: TGTGCCTGTGACGTACTGGGGATACCCAGCTCCTGGGACACCCGACAGATGTTTTTC

abundance: medium-sized
v_gene: TRDV2
d_gene: TRDD3
j_gene: TRDJ3
CDR3aa: CACDLTGGNPSSWDTRQMFF
CDR3nt: TGTGCCTGTGACCTTACTGGGGGAAACCCTAGCTCCTGGGACACCCGACAGATGTTTTTC

abundance: medium-sized
v_gene: TRDV2
d_gene: TRDD3
j_gene: TRDJ1
CDR3aa: CACDWGIHKLIF
CDR3nt: TGTGCCTGTGACTGGGGGATACATAAACTCATCTTT